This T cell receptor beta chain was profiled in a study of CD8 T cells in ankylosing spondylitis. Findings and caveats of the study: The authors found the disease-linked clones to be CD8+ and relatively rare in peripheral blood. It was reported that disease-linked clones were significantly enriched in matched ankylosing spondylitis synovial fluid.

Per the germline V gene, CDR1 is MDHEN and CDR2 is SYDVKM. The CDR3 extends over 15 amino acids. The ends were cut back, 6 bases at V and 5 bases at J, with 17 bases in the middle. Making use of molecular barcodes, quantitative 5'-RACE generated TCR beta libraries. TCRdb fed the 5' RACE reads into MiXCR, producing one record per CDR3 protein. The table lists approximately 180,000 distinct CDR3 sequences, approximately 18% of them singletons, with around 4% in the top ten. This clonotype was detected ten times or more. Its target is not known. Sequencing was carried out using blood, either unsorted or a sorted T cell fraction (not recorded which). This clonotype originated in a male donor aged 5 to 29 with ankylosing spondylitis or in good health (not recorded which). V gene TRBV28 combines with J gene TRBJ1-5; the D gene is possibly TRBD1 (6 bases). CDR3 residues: CASRGGGGRDQPQHF. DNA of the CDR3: TGTGCCAGCAGAGGGGGGGGCGGACGGGATCAGCCCCAGCATTTT.